Described below is a single T cell receptor beta chain sequence and its context. The sample belongs to a study of blood T cell repertoires in COVID-19. Authors' analysis steps: Amplified reference gene primers provided the basis for estimating nucleated cell counts. Sequencing was performed with immunoSEQ multiplex PCR; in TCRdb, only in-frame clones are kept and a portion is missing. V, J and clone size are those of that table, while D and trimming were read from the DNA. The sample records over 250,000 clones, about 87% being singletons. Symptom resolution, clearance, or two negative PCRs marked donors in Cohort 3 as recovered. V lost 2 bases, J lost 5 bases, and 14 bases lay in between. The length of the CDR3 is 14 residues. Looked up from germline, CDR1 is SGHRS and CDR2 is YFSETQ.

This receptor was identified in a woman in her twenties or thirties who had recovered from COVID-19. The chain carries TRBV5-1 and TRBJ2-7; no reliable D call. The source material was PBMCs or T cells enriched from blood (not recorded which). The CDR3 sequence is CASSFGSQTNEQYF. DNA of the CDR3: TGCGCCAGCAGCTTCGGTTCACAGACCAACGAGCAGTACTTC.